The 22 T cell receptor beta chains presented below share a single source sample, sequenced in a study of blood T cell repertoires in COVID-19. The method was immunoSEQ multiplex PCR; TCRdb's version includes in-frame clones alone and lacks a portion of them. The sample yields roughly 200,000 clones, roughly 86% seen once. The specimen was PBMCs or T cells enriched from blood (not recorded which). All receptors derive from a woman aged 25 to 45 who had recovered from COVID-19.

The chain carries TRBV27 and TRBJ1-1, with TRBD1 matching over 7 bases. Germline-derived CDR1 and CDR2 are MNHEY and SMNVEV (reference sequence). The CDR3 is made up of 13 amino acids. The ends lost 10 bases at V and 2 bases at J; junction bases unmatched: 7. CDR3 protein: CATSHRGNTEAFF. CDR3 nucleotide sequence: TGTGCCACCTCTCACAGGGGTAACACTGAAGCTTTCTTT.

This clone was observed a single time. This chain links TRBV18 with TRBJ1-1; D remains ambiguous. This CDR3 has 15 residues. V lost 2 bases and J lost 7, with 17 bases in between. Germline V gives CDR1 KGHSH, CDR2 LQKENI. Here the CDR3 DNA reads TGTGCCAGCTCACCAGCCAGAGCCTTTGAGGGTGAAGCTTTCTTT. Its translation is CASSPARAFEGEAFF. The full variable domain, in which reference TRBV18 and TRBJ1-1 provide the parts outside the CDR3, is NAGVMQNPRHLVRRRGQEARLRCSPMKGHSHVYWYRQLPEEGLKFMVYLQKENIIDESGMPKERFSAEFPKEGPSILRIQQVVRGDSAAYFCASSPARAFEGEAFFGQGTRLTVV.

The chain couples TRBV11-2 to TRBJ1-6; 9 bases align to TRBD1. The CDR3 sequence is 16 residues long. CDR1 and CDR2 (germline): SGHAT, FQNNGV. Trimming removed 5 bases from V and 4 bases from J; junction bases left unmatched: 6. The CDR3 nucleotides are TGTGCCAGCAGCCTGACCGGGACAGGGTATAATTCACCCCTCCACTTT. This translates into CASSLTGTGYNSPLHF.

This CDR3 reads CATYSGYYGYTF. CDR3 DNA: TGTGCCACATACTCAGGGTACTATGGCTACACCTTC. The chain is built from TRBV27 and TRBJ1-2; D might be TRBD1 (5 bases). This CDR3 has 12 residues. Per germline, CDR1 MNHEY and CDR2 SMNVEV (reference sequence). The V and J ends lost 10 bases and 3 bases respectively, with 12 bases between them.

This clone was found once. The chain couples TRBV14 to TRBJ2-1, with 11 bases identical to TRBD2. CDR1 SGHDN and CDR2 FVKESK come from the germline V gene. The length of the CDR3 is 13 residues. V trimming: 7 bases; J trimming: 11 bases; junction bases outside the gene matches: 7. The CDR3 coding sequence is TGTGCCAGCACCGGGACTAGCGGTTGGAAGCAGTTCTTC. Its protein is CASTGTSGWKQFF.

The genes are TRBV28 and TRBJ2-7; TRBD1 might be the D (6 bases). CDR3 length: 15 amino acids. V was pared by 8 bases and J by 2 bases, with 19 bases between. Germline V gene lookup returns CDR1 MDHEN and CDR2 SYDVKM. The CDR3 region has the DNA TGTGCCAGCCCCCCACAGGGAAGTGGGACCTACGAGCAGTACTTC. Translation gives CASPPQGSGTYEQYF. Filled out from reference TRBV28 and TRBJ2-7, the complete variable domain reads DVKVTQSSRYLVKRTGEKVFLECVQDMDHENMFWYRQDPGLGLRLIYFSYDVKMKEKGDIPEGYSVSREKKERFSLILESASTNQTSMYLCASPPQGSGTYEQYFGPGTRLTVT.

This clone was recorded once. This chain links TRBV28 with TRBJ1-2, with 7 bases fitting TRBD1. The CDR3 consists of 14 residues. Per the germline V gene, CDR1 is MDHEN and CDR2 is SYDVKM. V shed 5 bases, J shed 2 bases, and the junction held 5 bases outside the gene matches. CDR3 in DNA: TGTGCCAGCAGTGAACAGGGGCTCAACTATGGCTACACCTTC. This translates into CASSEQGLNYGYTF.

CDR3: CASSYSWRQETQYF. CDR3 in DNA: TGTGCCAGCAGTTACTCCTGGAGGCAAGAGACCCAGTACTTC. This sequence joins TRBV6-5 and TRBJ2-5; maybe TRBD2 (5 bases). CDR3 length equals 14 residues. Germline CDR1 reads MNHEY; CDR2 reads SVGAGI. V lost 0 bases to trimming and J lost 2 bases, with 7 bases between them.

The chain carries TRBV13 and TRBJ2-7; D possibly corresponds to TRBD1 (6 bases). Germline-derived CDR1 and CDR2 are PRHDT and FYEKMQ (reference sequence). This CDR3 contains 13 residues. The V and J ends lost 4 bases and 11 bases respectively, with 18 bases between them. CDR3 sequence: CASSSRDTILKYF. CDR3 DNA sequence: TGTGCCAGCAGCTCCCGGGACACTATTTTGAAGTACTTC.

The chain has TRBV30 and TRBJ2-2, with D possibly being TRBD2 (7 bases). From germline, CDR1 is GTSNPN and CDR2 SVGIG (reference sequence). This CDR3 is built from 16 residues. V was pared by 2 bases and J by 2 bases, with 15 bases between. CDR3 coding DNA: TGTGCCTGGAGTCTCCGGGGGGCGCCTAACACCGGGGAGCTGTTTTTT. This codes for CAWSLRGAPNTGELFF.

The chain uses TRBV29-1 and TRBJ2-5, with 13 bases lining up with TRBD2. The V gene end was trimmed by 6 bases and the J gene end by 3 bases; junction bases not matched to a gene: 4. Germline CDR1 is SQVTM and CDR2 is ANQGSEA. The CDR3 contains 14 residues. The CDR3 nucleotides are TGCAGCGTGTGGGGACTAGCGGGAAAAGAGACCCAGTACTTC. Protein product: CSVWGLAGKETQYF.

This chain uses TRBV2 with TRBJ1-2; TRBD1 might be the D (5 bases). Germline V lookup: CDR1 SNHLY, CDR2 FYNNEI. Trimming removed 1 base from V and 7 bases from J, with 10 bases in between. This CDR3 spans 13 amino acids. The CDR3: CASSEGRDSGYTF. CDR3 nucleotide sequence: TGTGCCAGCAGTGAAGGCAGGGACTCTGGCTACACCTTC. Full variable domain (remainder filled in from reference TRBV2 and TRBJ1-2): EPEVTQTPSHQVTQMGQEVILRCVPISNHLYFYWYRQILGQKVEFLVSFYNNEISEKSEIFDDQFSVERPDGSNFTLKIRSTKLEDSAMYFCASSEGRDSGYTFGSGTRLTVV.

This clone was picked up a small number of times. This chain links TRBV29-1 with TRBJ2-2; a weak D match, TRBD2 (7 bases). With 5 bases removed from V and 4 bases from J, the gap between germline ends came to 14 bases. The germline V gene encodes CDR1 SQVTM and CDR2 ANQGSEA. This CDR3 is 14 amino acids long. CDR3 DNA sequence: TGCAGCGTTAAGGGGGGGCGAAGCACCGGGGAGCTGTTTTTT. Encoded protein: CSVKGGRSTGELFF.

The J gene is TRBJ2-3, the V gene TRBV5-6, with a possible D match to TRBD1 (5 bases). CDR3 length equals 14 residues. Trimming took off 0 bases at V and 2 bases at J, with 7 bases between the two ends. CDR1 SGHDT and CDR2 YYEEEE come from the germline V gene. CDR3 nucleotide sequence: TGTGCCAGCAGCTTGGAGGACAACACAGATACGCAGTATTTT. It specifies CASSLEDNTDTQYF.

The J gene is TRBJ2-7, the V gene TRBV19; tentatively, D is TRBD1 (6 bases). The CDR3 runs to 14 residues. V gave up 3 bases and J gave up 4 bases, with 13 bases separating them. Germline V gene sequence: CDR1 LNHDA, CDR2 SQIVND (reference sequence). The CDR3 region is CASSIDNRAYEQYF. The DNA for the CDR3 is TGTGCCAGTAGTATTGATAACAGGGCTTACGAGCAGTACTTC.

The genes are TRBV18 and TRBJ2-5; 7 bases line up with TRBD2. Looked up from germline, CDR1 is KGHSH and CDR2 is LQKENI. J lost 5 bases, V lost 6 bases, and 6 bases had no gene match. The CDR3 has 13 residues. The CDR3: CASSPRERETQYF. CDR3 sequence (DNA): TGTGCCAGCTCCCCGCGGGAGAGGGAGACCCAGTACTTC.

The chain uses TRBV25-1 and TRBJ2-2; tentative D call: TRBD1 (6 bases). This CDR3 region has 15 residues. The germline gives CDR1 MGHDK, CDR2 SYGVNS. Trimming pared 7 bases from V and 1 base from J, leaving 13 bases between. CDR3 DNA sequence: TGTGCCAGCACCAACGACAGGCTGAACACCGGGGAGCTGTTTTTT. Translated: CASTNDRLNTGELFF.

This sequence joins TRBV11-2 and TRBJ2-1, with D possibly TRBD2 on 6 matching bases. The CDR3 length is 15 residues. Germline-derived CDR1 and CDR2 are SGHAT and FQNNGV. Trimming cost V 5 bases and J 3 bases, with 14 bases left between them. The DNA for the CDR3 is TGTGCCAGCAGCCGATGGGGGGAGGACTACAATGAGCAGTTCTTC. Translating it yields CASSRWGEDYNEQFF.

CDR3 sequence: CASSSRTSGSYEQYF. For the CDR3, the DNA is TGTGCCAGCAGCTCCCGGACTAGCGGGTCCTACGAGCAGTACTTC. The chain links TRBV21-1 to TRBJ2-7; the table assigns TRBD2, which was not confirmed against the DNA. TRBV21-1 is marked as a pseudogene. The CDR3 extends over 15 amino acids.

The chain couples TRBV7-9 to TRBJ2-1; weak D call: TRBD2 (6 bases). CDR3 length: 17 residues. Trimming removed 0 bases from V and 6 bases from J, with 18 bases in between. The germline V gene encodes CDR1 SEHNR and CDR2 FQNEAQ (reference sequence). The CDR3 protein is CASSLALTGTGGNEQFF. CDR3 sequence (DNA): TGTGCCAGCAGCTTAGCACTAACCGGGACTGGAGGCAATGAGCAGTTCTTC.

This clone was recorded only once. The rearrangement links TRBV3-1 (or the pseudogene TRBV3-2) to TRBJ1-4, with 7 bases that match TRBD1. With V trimmed by 1 base and J by 5 bases, 4 bases remained unmatched. This CDR3 is built from 15 residues. Germline V lookup: CDR1 LGHDT, CDR2 YNNKEL (reference sequence). DNA of the CDR3: TGTGCCAGCAGCCAAGCAAGGGGGCGGAATGAAAAACTGTTTTTT. Protein: CASSQARGRNEKLFF.

V is TRBV6-5 and J is TRBJ2-7; D is perhaps TRBD2 (6 bases). Per germline, CDR1 MNHEY and CDR2 SVGAGI. The CDR3 has 16 residues. Deletions cut 0 bases from V and 2 bases from J, with 14 bases between. CDR3 protein: CASSYSGRGLPYEQYF. For the CDR3, the DNA is TGTGCCAGCAGTTACTCGGGTCGGGGACTTCCCTACGAGCAGTACTTC.